This T cell receptor (beta chain) came from a study of shared clonotypes between healthy human individuals. The repertoire was sequenced with immunoSEQ multiplex PCR; TCRdb's copy has only in-frame clones and lacks some. The sample records hundreds of thousands of clones, around 90% being singletons. Naive-designated CD8 cells lacked CD45RO, were positively enriched for CCR7, and omitted terminally differentiated effector memory CD45RA+ cells. The CDR3 totals 13 residues. The ends were cut back, 10 bases at V and 5 bases at J, with 17 bases in the middle. Looked up from germline, CDR1 is LNHDA and CDR2 is SQIVND (reference sequence).

The V and J genes are TRBV19 and TRBJ1-1; D not resolved. The sequencing sample was made of naive CD8+ T cells sorted from blood. The sequence derives from a man younger than 45 in good health. The DNA of the CDR3 is TGTGCCACCCCATGGGATGCTCGTACTGAAGCTTTCTTT. This translates into CATPWDARTEAFF.